This T cell receptor beta chain was documented in a study of technical replicates of blood from a few donors. This CDR3 is built from 11 residues. Germline CDR1 and CDR2: MNHNS and SASEGT. The ends were cut back, 5 bases at V and 4 bases at J, with 5 bases in the middle. Only in-frame clones appear in the TCRdb table, and some are missing; sequencing was by immunoSEQ multiplex PCR. The table has 95,000 or so clones, 90% to 95% seen once. This clonotype was sampled from a human donor in good health. The chain combines TRBV6-1 with TRBJ1-2; unclear D gene. Specimen: T cells isolated from PBMCs. The CDR3 nucleotides are TGTGCCAGCAGTAACGGCTATGGCTACACCTTC. Its translation: CASSNGYGYTF.